The clone carrying this T cell receptor (beta chain) was observed a handful of times. The data originate from a study of T cell repertoires in ileal Crohn's disease. The data were produced by immunoSEQ multiplex PCR, yet TCRdb's version contains in-frame clones alone and is incomplete. Of about 13,000 clones listed, around two thirds were seen once; the top ten hold 8.6%. As to time point: neoterminal ileum biopsy at postoperative endoscopy, about 6 months after surgery. Germline-derived CDR1 and CDR2 are MNHNY and SVGAGI (reference sequence). The CDR3 has 10 residues. Trimming removed 10 bases at V and 10 bases at J, with 13 bases between.

The V gene is TRBV6-6, the J gene TRBJ1-1; the D is unclear. The sequenced sample was ileal tissue. The TCR comes from an adult with Crohn's disease. The CDR3 DNA reads TGTGCCACCCATTGGATCGGAGCTTTCTTT. This encodes CATHWIGAFF.